Sequencing of this T cell receptor (beta chain) was carried out in a study of shared clonotypes between healthy human individuals. The protocol was immunoSEQ multiplex PCR, while the TCRdb copy is restricted to in-frame clones and leaves out a portion. Among millions of clones listed, more than 80% were seen once. With 7 bases removed from V and 4 bases from J, the gap between germline ends came to 12 bases. Germline CDR1 SGHAT, CDR2 FQDESV (reference sequence). The CDR3 covers 13 residues. As to this clone: No antigen is known for it.

General study points: All-four-donor shared clonotypes had higher generation probabilities than non-shared clonotypes did.

The sequenced sample consisted of naive CD4+ T cells sorted from blood. Subset in this sample: CD45RA+ positively selected. The TCR was taken from a man between 18 and 35 years old in good health. The chain joins TRBV11-1 to TRBJ2-3; tentative D call: TRBD2 (6 bases). CDR3 amino acids: CASNSGGADTQYF. DNA for the CDR3: TGTGCCAGCAACAGTGGAGGGGCAGATACGCAGTATTTT.